What follows are 21 T cell receptor beta chains derived from one specimen sequenced in a study of blood T cells in healthy people across ages. The authors ran a second PCR of roughly 6 to 11 cycles using a sample-barcoded 5' primer and a J-beta primer mix. TCRdb re-analysed the 5' RACE reads in MiXCR, keeping a single row per CDR3 protein. The table has more than 900,000 distinct CDR3 sequences, 25% seen once. This same sample was also taken into another study, of T cells of mothers and their children.

The material sequenced was blood. The receptor source for this set is a girl aged 2 to 9 in good health.

The sample holds many counts of this clonotype. The chain recombines TRBV20-1 with TRBJ2-7, with TRBD1 identical over 9 bases. CDR1 and CDR2 from the germline V gene are DFQATT and SNEGSKA (reference sequence). The CDR3 has 12 residues. The CDR3 here is CATGTGKDEQYF. The CDR3 DNA is TGCGCTACCGGGACAGGGAAAGACGAGCAGTACTTC.

This clonotype has just a few counts. Here the CDR3 reads CASSLTNSPETQYF. The CDR3 DNA sequence: TGTGCCAGCAGCCTAACCAATTCACCGGAGACCCAGTACTTC. The chain uses TRBV11-2 and TRBJ2-5; D gene unclear. Trimming cost V 5 bases and J 5 bases, with 15 bases left between them. The V gene's germline CDR1 is SGHAT and CDR2 FQNNGV. This CDR3 has 14 residues.

Worth noting for this clonotype: An end of the junction differs from the germline gene, which may be a read error. The chain links TRBV28 to TRBJ2-7; D unclear. The CDR3 has 12 amino acids. CDR1 is MDHEN, CDR2 SYDVKM, per germline. For the CDR3, the DNA is TGTGCCAGCAGTTCCATGTCTTACGAGCAGTACTTT. Translation: CASSSMSYEQYF. The variable domain in full, completed from reference TRBV28 and TRBJ2-7, reads DVKVTQSSRYLVKRTGEKVFLECVQDMDHENMFWYRQDPGLGLRLIYFSYDVKMKEKGDIPEGYSVSREKKERFSLILESASTNQTSMYLCASSSMSYEQYFGPGTRLTVT.

This clonotype was observed a handful of times. This rearrangement joins TRBV6-9 to TRBJ2-5; 7 nucleotides agree with TRBD2. V was pared by 6 bases and J by 5 bases, with 9 bases of the junction left unmatched. The CDR3 length is 14 residues. Germline values: CDR1 MNHGY, CDR2 SVAAGI. The CDR3 loop is CASSPGTTEETQYF. CDR3 nucleotide sequence: TGTGCCAGCAGCCCCGGGACTACTGAGGAGACCCAGTACTTC.

The rearrangement links TRBV14 to TRBJ1-2; D might be TRBD1 (5 bases). Trimming stripped 4 bases from V and 5 bases from J, with 23 bases between. This CDR3 is 17 amino acids long. Germline CDR1 and CDR2: SGHDN and FVKESK. The CDR3 reads CASSPVRETALSYGYTF. CDR3 bases: TGTGCCAGCAGCCCGGTTAGGGAGACAGCGCTAAGTTATGGCTACACCTTC.

The chain uses TRBV5-1 and TRBJ2-1, with D possibly being TRBD2 (6 bases). From germline, CDR1 is SGHRS and CDR2 YFSETQ. This CDR3 contains 13 residues. The V end was cut by 10 bases, the J end by 5 bases, with 16 bases between. The CDR3 bases are TGCGCCTCCAGTGACGCGGGGAACAATGAGCAGTTCTTC. Amino acid sequence: CASSDAGNNEQFF.

The CDR3 protein is CASSYPREDKNIQYF. The CDR3 coding sequence is TGTGCCAGCAGTTACCCCCGAGAGGACAAAAACATTCAGTACTTC. This chain joins TRBV6-2 or TRBV6-3 and TRBJ2-4; no clear D gene. Trimming cost V 2 bases and J 3 bases, with 11 bases left between them. The CDR3 spans 15 residues. From germline, CDR1 is MNHEY and CDR2 SVGEGT.

This clonotype came up a few times. The V call is TRBV28, the J call TRBJ1-2; TRBD1 matches at 10 bases. The ends lost 4 bases at V and 2 bases at J; junction bases unmatched: 4. CDR3 size: 15 residues. Per the germline V gene, CDR1 is MDHEN and CDR2 is SYDVKM. CDR3 coding DNA: TGTGCCAGCAGTTCTGGACAGGGGGGGAACTATGGCTACACCTTC. This sequence encodes CASSSGQGGNYGYTF.

This clonotype was recorded a few times. The V gene is TRBV21-1, the J gene TRBJ2-1. TRBV21-1 has pseudogene status. There are 20 residues in the CDR3. In DNA form, the CDR3 reads TGTGCCAGCAGCAAAAGGCTAATATGCGGAGCCGGGAGCTCCTACAATGAGCAGTTCTTC. It codes for CASSKRLICGAGSSYNEQFF.

This clonotype was seen only a few times. The genes are TRBV25-1 and TRBJ2-5; possibly TRBD1 or TRBD2 for D (5 bases each). The germline CDR1 and CDR2 sequences are MGHDK and SYGVNS. The CDR3 sequence is 11 residues long. Trimming shortened V by 11 bases and J by 9 bases, and 16 bases separated the two germline ends. The CDR3, as DNA: TGTGCCTACACACGGGAAGGGGCCCAGTACTTC. Translated, it gives CAYTREGAQYF.

The V gene is TRBV27, the J gene TRBJ1-1, with 9 nucleotides matching TRBD1. From germline, CDR1 is MNHEY and CDR2 SMNVEV (reference sequence). There are 15 residues in the CDR3. The trim removed 1 base at V and 0 bases at J, leaving 0 bases unmatched. The CDR3 sequence: CASSLWTGVNTEAFF. In nucleotides, the CDR3 is TGTGCCAGCAGTTTATGGACAGGGGTGAACACTGAAGCTTTCTTT.

The genes are TRBV7-8 and TRBJ2-3; D is undetermined. The CDR3 runs to 16 residues. In germline, CDR1 is SGHVS, CDR2 FQNEAQ. V dropped 5 bases and J dropped 3 bases, with 18 bases sitting between them. CDR3 sequence reads: CASSPQPGPLTDTQYF. DNA for the CDR3: TGTGCCAGCAGCCCCCAACCGGGTCCTCTAACAGATACGCAGTATTTT.

The sample holds a few counts of this clonotype. The chain carries TRBV21-1 and TRBJ2-5; the D call of TRBD2 is as the table states it, not checked on the DNA. The end of the DNA is better explained by TRBJ2-7, so the J call may be wrong. TRBV21-1 is deemed a pseudogene. CDR3 size: 15 residues. DNA for the CDR3: TGTGCCAGCAGCAAAGGCAGGGGGAGGGCCTACGAGCAGTACTTC. This codes for CASSKGRGRAYEQYF.

V is TRBV19 and J is TRBJ1-4; D call uncertain. The length of the CDR3 is 14 residues. CDR1 and CDR2 from the germline V gene are LNHDA and SQIVND (reference sequence). Between the trimmed V and J ends, which lost 2 bases and 3 bases, there was a span of 7 bases. In DNA, the CDR3 is TGTGCCAGTAGTATACAAGGGTCTAATGAAAAACTGTTTTTT. Its protein product is CASSIQGSNEKLFF. Based on the CDR3 plus reference TRBV19 and TRBJ1-4, the full variable domain is DGGITQSPKYLFRKEGQNVTLSCEQNLNHDAMYWYRQDPGQGLRLIYYSQIVNDFQKGDIAEGYSVSREKKESFPLTVTSAQKNPTAFYLCASSIQGSNEKLFFGSGTQLSVL.

This clonotype was observed a handful of times. CDR3 sequence reads: CASMPVGQETQYF. The CDR3 region has the DNA TGCGCCAGCATGCCCGTCGGCCAGGAGACCCAGTACTTC. The chain is built from TRBV5-1 and TRBJ2-5; D is unresolved. The CDR3 extends over 13 amino acids. The germline gives CDR1 SGHRS, CDR2 YFSETQ. V lost 6 bases and J lost 5, with 14 bases in between.

This clonotype was recorded only once. This chain joins TRBV5-1 and TRBJ2-7; D call uncertain. The V gene's germline CDR1 is SGHRS and CDR2 YFSETQ. Trimming cost V 0 bases and J 12 bases, with 16 bases left between them. The CDR3 has 13 amino acids. The CDR3 here is CASSLAAGRSGYF. CDR3 DNA sequence: TGCGCCAGCAGCTTGGCCGCAGGTCGAAGTGGGTACTTC.

The V and J genes are TRBV20-1 and TRBJ2-5, with TRBD2 matching over 10 bases. Near its end, the DNA agrees better with TRBJ2-7, so the J call may be wrong. The CDR3 is 15 residues long. CDR1 DFQATT and CDR2 SNEGSKA come from the germline V gene (reference sequence). The DNA of the CDR3 is TGCAGTGCTAGAGAGGGGACCAGCGGGAGGGGCGAGCAGTACTTC. Protein product: CSAREGTSGRGEQYF.

The V and J genes are TRBV3-1 and TRBJ2-5, with D perhaps assigned TRBD1 or TRBD2 (6 bases each). The tail of the sequence fits TRBJ2-7 better, so the J call may be wrong. In germline, CDR1 is LGHDT, CDR2 YNNKEL (reference sequence). This CDR3 contains 16 residues. The CDR3 sequence is CASSQVLGGTLYEQYF. The CDR3 region has the DNA TGTGCCAGCAGCCAAGTGCTCGGGGGCACGCTCTACGAGCAGTACTTC.

The chain combines TRBV29-1 with TRBJ2-7; possible D gene TRBD2, 6 bases. Trimming removed 6 bases from V and 0 bases from J, with 12 bases in between. The CDR3 runs 13 residues. The V gene's germline CDR1 is SQVTM and CDR2 ANQGSEA. The CDR3 protein is CSVTGTGSYEQYF. As DNA, the CDR3 is TGCAGCGTCACCGGGACTGGCTCCTACGAGCAGTACTTC.

This clonotype has just a few counts. V and J are TRBV7-9 and TRBJ2-4; no reliable D call. Germline lookup yields CDR1 SEHNR and CDR2 FQNEAQ (reference sequence). Deletions cut 6 bases from V and 0 bases from J, with 15 bases between. This CDR3 has 16 amino acids. The CDR3 DNA sequence: TGTGCCAGCAGGCCAACCCTGGGCTTAGCCAAAAACATTCAGTACTTC. It encodes CASRPTLGLAKNIQYF.

The chain couples TRBV28 to TRBJ1-1; 9 bases agree with TRBD1. Trimming removed 10 bases from V and 1 base from J; junction bases left unmatched: 16. CDR3 length: 17 residues. Germline loops: CDR1 MDHEN, CDR2 SYDVKM. For the CDR3, the DNA is TGTGCCATCACGAGAGGAGGAACAGGGGGCTCGAACACTGAAGCTTTCTTT. Its translation: CAITRGGTGGSNTEAFF.